This note documents a single T cell receptor (beta chain) sequence. The use of a sample-barcoded 5' primer and a J-beta primer mix characterized a second PCR of roughly 6 to 11 cycles. From the 5' RACE reads, TCRdb called clonotypes with MiXCR, one entry per CDR3 protein. Of about 800,000 distinct CDR3 sequences in the sample, roughly 25% were seen once. The sample belongs to a study of blood T cells in healthy people across ages. CDR3 length: 18 amino acids. V lost 1 base and J 0 bases, leaving 17 bases between the germline ends. CDR1 is SGHVS, CDR2 FQNEAQ, per germline. The study isolated at least 7 million PBMCs from each sample. A further study also used this sample, focusing on T cells of mothers and their children.

The sample comprised blood. The chain links TRBV7-8 to TRBJ2-3; D is unresolved. This receptor was obtained from a boy younger than 18 in good health. CDR3 in amino acids: CASSLVPLGGTSTDTQYF. The CDR3 DNA reads as TGTGCCAGCAGCTTAGTCCCTCTTGGCGGTACTAGCACAGATACGCAGTATTTT. The whole variable domain, remainder taken from reference TRBV7-8 and TRBJ2-3, is GAGVSQSPRYKVAKRGQDVALRCDPISGHVSLFWYQQALGQGPEFLTYFQNEAQLDKSGLPSDRFFAERPEGSVSTLKIQRTQQEDSAVYLCASSLVPLGGTSTDTQYFGPGTRLTVL.